Below, one T cell receptor (beta chain) is given with its context. The antigen remains undetermined. The CDR3 runs 15 residues. Trimming at V came to 1 base and at J to 4 bases, leaving 7 bases not matched to a gene. In germline, CDR1 is SGHAT, CDR2 FQNNGV. Reverse transcription of all isolated RNA meant that expressed TCRB transcripts were sequenced. Produced via immunoSEQ multiplex PCR; TCRdb's table is partial and in-frame only. Counted here are approximately 330,000 clones, 11% occurring once; the ten biggest clones make up under 0.02%. Blood was drawn once from each donor into heparinised tubes. The draws averaged about 120 mL. This sample was taken from a study of beta chain features in type 1 diabetes. Study-wide points: PCR, the amplification step, might favor shorter templates, equally in patients and controls. Unsettled here was the matter of whether HLA type influences TCRB rearrangement. For cells with high TCR expression, cDNA sequencing could yield over-representation.

The chain employs TRBV11-2 and TRBJ2-7; TRBD2 agrees at 7 bases. This receptor was taken from a woman in her twenties or thirties in good health. Sequencing was performed on naive CD4+ T cells from blood. CDR3 loop: CASSLVSGPLYEQYF. As DNA, the CDR3 is TGTGCCAGCAGCTTAGTTAGCGGGCCCTTATACGAGCAGTACTTC. The complete variable domain, with remaining parts taken from reference TRBV11-2 and TRBJ2-7, reads EAGVAQSPRYKIIEKRQSVAFWCNPISGHATLYWYQQILGQGPKLLIQFQNNGVVDDSQLPKDRFSAERLKGVDSTLKIQPAKLEDSAVYLCASSLVSGPLYEQYFGPGTRLTVT.